Reported below is one T cell receptor (beta chain). Sample time point: 2014-2015 season, 7 days after vaccination. The method was immunoSEQ multiplex PCR; TCRdb's version includes in-frame clones alone and lacks a portion of them. The table shows about 1,300 clones, with around 65% occurring only once. The sample comes from a study of follicular helper T cells after annual influenza vaccination. Trimming shortened V by 11 bases and J by 1 base, and 16 bases separated the two germline ends. CDR3 length: 14 residues. CDR1 SNHLY and CDR2 FYNNEI come from the germline V gene. The sequence was collected from an adult who received the influenza vaccine. V usage is TRBV2 and J usage is TRBJ2-3, with a possible D match to TRBD2 (5 bases). This material consisted of CXCR5+ CD38+ circulating T follicular helper cells from blood, taken 7 days after influenza vaccination. Specified subset: circulating Tfh, non-naive CD4+CXCR5+PD-1+ (ICOS+CD38+ or ICOS-CD38-). The CDR3 is CAGQRTRGTDTQYF. Written as DNA, the CDR3 is TGTGCCGGCCAGCGGACCCGCGGCACAGATACGCAGTATTTT.